This is a list of T cell receptor beta chains from one sample in a study of response to subunit inactivated influenza vaccine. One entry per CDR3 protein results from TCRdb running MiXCR on the RT-PCR reads. The data contain 450,000 to 550,000 distinct CDR3 sequences, 25% of them seen just once; the ten biggest clones take up approximately 2%. Sequenced here: CD4+ T cells sorted from PBMCs, sampled less than 6 days after vaccination. These receptor sequences come from a man aged 45-60 years who received an inactivated influenza vaccine. CDR3s include the opening cysteine and the closing phenylalanine or tryptophan. The order of the fields is CDR3 protein, J gene, CDR3 length, clone size, V gene. Size values are once, few and many counts, or a class for expanded clones, and some rows have none.

CDR3aa: CASSGQGDGAQHF; j_gene: TRBJ1-5; len: 13; abundance: NA; v_gene: TRBV6-1
CDR3aa: CASSYKQGARWTEAFF; j_gene: TRBJ1-1; len: 16; abundance: NA; v_gene: TRBV6-2/TRBV6-3
CDR3aa: CATGSGSYNEQFF; j_gene: TRBJ2-1; len: 13; abundance: NA; v_gene: TRBV24-1
CDR3aa: CASSTGQWVNTEAFF; j_gene: TRBJ1-1; len: 15; abundance: few; v_gene: TRBV5-6
CDR3aa: CASSSYGSGNPNSPLHF; j_gene: TRBJ1-6; len: 17; abundance: few; v_gene: TRBV5-1
CDR3aa: CASSRMGGRMSTEAFF; j_gene: TRBJ1-1; len: 16; abundance: few; v_gene: TRBV5-1
CDR3aa: CASGGVAGTTAGELFF; j_gene: TRBJ2-2; len: 16; abundance: NA; v_gene: TRBV12-3/TRBV12-4
CDR3aa: CAIRGDRRNTEAFF; j_gene: TRBJ1-1; len: 14; abundance: NA; v_gene: TRBV10-3
CDR3aa: CASSFPHYGGLAVASGTGELFF; j_gene: TRBJ2-2; len: 22; abundance: NA; v_gene: TRBV7-2
CDR3aa: CASSLVSGTQETQYF; j_gene: TRBJ2-5; len: 15; abundance: few; v_gene: TRBV5-5
CDR3aa: CSATGTALMEPQHF; j_gene: TRBJ1-5; len: 14; abundance: few; v_gene: TRBV20-1
CDR3aa: CASSLRLAGVGVQYF; j_gene: TRBJ2-7; len: 15; abundance: NA; v_gene: TRBV12-3/TRBV12-4
CDR3aa: CASSYSAGLRNEQYF; j_gene: TRBJ2-7; len: 15; abundance: NA; v_gene: TRBV6-2/TRBV6-3
CDR3aa: CSAYRLADSYEQYF; j_gene: TRBJ2-7; len: 14; abundance: NA; v_gene: TRBV20-1
CDR3aa: CASKSRRGGDQPQHF; j_gene: TRBJ1-5; len: 15; abundance: NA; v_gene: TRBV19
CDR3aa: CASSGGQGGDEQYF; j_gene: TRBJ2-7; len: 14; abundance: few; v_gene: TRBV5-1
CDR3aa: CATSDGGPWNEQFF; j_gene: TRBJ2-1; len: 14; abundance: NA; v_gene: TRBV24-1
CDR3aa: CASSLLLPRTDTQYF; j_gene: TRBJ2-3; len: 15; abundance: NA; v_gene: TRBV7-2
CDR3aa: CASSPTDQNQPQHF; j_gene: TRBJ1-5; len: 14; abundance: NA; v_gene: TRBV6-2/TRBV6-3
CDR3aa: CASSRQGKSDEQFF; j_gene: TRBJ2-1; len: 14; abundance: NA; v_gene: TRBV6-1
CDR3aa: CAIALQGTYEQYF; j_gene: TRBJ2-7; len: 13; abundance: few; v_gene: TRBV25-1
CDR3aa: CASSSDYNEQFF; j_gene: TRBJ2-1; len: 12; abundance: many; v_gene: TRBV5-1
CDR3aa: CASSLLSQGAYNEQFF; j_gene: TRBJ2-1; len: 16; abundance: NA; v_gene: TRBV5-1
CDR3aa: CASSYYTGEETQYF; j_gene: TRBJ2-5; len: 14; abundance: few; v_gene: TRBV7-8
CDR3aa: CASSVGGKTGELFF; j_gene: TRBJ2-2; len: 14; abundance: few; v_gene: TRBV5-1
CDR3aa: CASSLVAASSYEQYF; j_gene: TRBJ2-7; len: 15; abundance: few; v_gene: TRBV7-2
CDR3aa: CASSLISTDTQYF; j_gene: TRBJ2-3; len: 13; abundance: many; v_gene: TRBV7-2
CDR3aa: CATSDANRGRTDTQYF; j_gene: TRBJ2-3; len: 16; abundance: many; v_gene: TRBV24-1
CDR3aa: CAISGTGATEAFF; j_gene: TRBJ1-1; len: 13; abundance: NA; v_gene: TRBV10-3
CDR3aa: CASSGQDAYNYEQYF; j_gene: TRBJ2-7; len: 15; abundance: few; v_gene: TRBV28
CDR3aa: CASSPDIAVPTGELFF; j_gene: TRBJ2-2; len: 16; abundance: NA; v_gene: TRBV18
CDR3aa: CASSPLTSSSQETQYF; j_gene: TRBJ2-5; len: 16; abundance: few; v_gene: TRBV7-6
CDR3aa: CSASGGMRKQPF; j_gene: TRBJ2-1; len: 12; abundance: few; v_gene: TRBV20-1
CDR3aa: CASTDRQDNYGYTF; j_gene: TRBJ1-2; len: 14; abundance: few; v_gene: TRBV6-2/TRBV6-3
CDR3aa: CASSFEDGIIEQFF; j_gene: TRBJ2-1; len: 14; abundance: few; v_gene: TRBV12-3/TRBV12-4
CDR3aa: CSGAPGQGWKTQYF; j_gene: TRBJ2-5; len: 14; abundance: few; v_gene: TRBV29-1
CDR3aa: CASSLLTYQETQYF; j_gene: TRBJ2-5; len: 14; abundance: NA; v_gene: TRBV5-6
CDR3aa: CSAPGVLAYEQYF; j_gene: TRBJ2-7; len: 13; abundance: NA; v_gene: TRBV20-1
CDR3aa: CASSQDFGVTLAGGPNEQFF; j_gene: TRBJ2-1; len: 20; abundance: NA; v_gene: TRBV4-3
CDR3aa: CASSESGRTAEQFF; j_gene: TRBJ2-1; len: 14; abundance: few; v_gene: TRBV6-1
CDR3aa: CASRLIAGDSYEQYF; j_gene: TRBJ2-7; len: 15; abundance: NA; v_gene: TRBV7-8
CDR3aa: CASSLDRAGYPLPQHF; j_gene: TRBJ1-5; len: 16; abundance: NA; v_gene: TRBV6-2/TRBV6-3
CDR3aa: CASSLVFTANTGELFF; j_gene: TRBJ2-2; len: 16; abundance: NA; v_gene: TRBV7-8
CDR3aa: CSARDRAGLVNVLTF; j_gene: TRBJ2-6; len: 15; abundance: few; v_gene: TRBV20-1
CDR3aa: CASKLPGGYTDTQYF; j_gene: TRBJ2-3; len: 15; abundance: few; v_gene: TRBV6-1
CDR3aa: CASRLTAQETQYF; j_gene: TRBJ2-5; len: 13; abundance: many; v_gene: TRBV5-1
CDR3aa: CAISPGQGASYEQYF; j_gene: TRBJ2-7; len: 15; abundance: NA; v_gene: TRBV10-3
CDR3aa: CASSTSRGASSGQPQHF; j_gene: TRBJ1-5; len: 17; abundance: NA; v_gene: TRBV12-3/TRBV12-4
CDR3aa: CASRGQNQETQYF; j_gene: TRBJ2-5; len: 13; abundance: NA; v_gene: TRBV6-2/TRBV6-3
CDR3aa: CATSDSGSYNEQFF; j_gene: TRBJ2-1; len: 14; abundance: few; v_gene: TRBV24-1